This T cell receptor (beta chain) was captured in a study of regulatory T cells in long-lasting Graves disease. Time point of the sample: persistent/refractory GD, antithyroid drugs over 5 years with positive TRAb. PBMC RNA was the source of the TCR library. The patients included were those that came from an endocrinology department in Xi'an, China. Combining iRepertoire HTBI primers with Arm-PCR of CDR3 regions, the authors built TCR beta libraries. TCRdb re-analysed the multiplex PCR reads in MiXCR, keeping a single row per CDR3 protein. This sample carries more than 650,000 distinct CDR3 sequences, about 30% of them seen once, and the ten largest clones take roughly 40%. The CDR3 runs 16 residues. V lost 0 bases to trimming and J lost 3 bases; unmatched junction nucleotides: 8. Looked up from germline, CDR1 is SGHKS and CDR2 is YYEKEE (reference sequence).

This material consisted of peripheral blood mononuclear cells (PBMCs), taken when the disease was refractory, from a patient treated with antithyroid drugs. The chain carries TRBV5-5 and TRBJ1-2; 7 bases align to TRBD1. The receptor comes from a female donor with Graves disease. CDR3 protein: CASSLAPTGADYGYTF. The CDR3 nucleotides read TGTGCCAGCAGCTTGGCCCCTACAGGGGCGGACTATGGCTACACCTTC.